This T cell receptor beta chain is from a study of T-cell reconstitution after alpha-beta-depleted transplantation in children. In the case of this clonotype: Antigen unknown.

Whole-study findings and limits: About two months after transplant, alpha-beta T cells reportedly came from several hundred expanded graft clones. The main origin of T-cell counts and diversity one year after transplant was newly produced T cells.

Unique molecular identifiers featured in how the TCRbeta library was prepared. TCRdb re-called the PCR reads with MiXCR, one entry per CDR3 protein. The sample consists of approximately 1,000,000 distinct CDR3 sequences, about 30% of them appearing once. This CDR3 region has 13 residues. The V end lost 9 bases, the J end lost 6 bases, and 14 bases lay between the germline ends. Germline V gene lookup returns CDR1 KGHDR and CDR2 SFDVKD. Here the sequenced sample was PBMCs, mostly from graft donor cells, taken 360 days after TCRalphabeta/CD19-depleted stem cell transplant. The TCR originated in a boy under two years old who had a stem cell transplant for SCID, so the T cells may come from the graft donor. This chain uses TRBV24-1 with TRBJ2-1; TRBD2 is a possible D gene (6 bases). The DNA of the CDR3 is TGTGCCACCCAGTCCGGAGGGCGCAATGAGCAGTTCTTC. It codes for CATQSGGRNEQFF.